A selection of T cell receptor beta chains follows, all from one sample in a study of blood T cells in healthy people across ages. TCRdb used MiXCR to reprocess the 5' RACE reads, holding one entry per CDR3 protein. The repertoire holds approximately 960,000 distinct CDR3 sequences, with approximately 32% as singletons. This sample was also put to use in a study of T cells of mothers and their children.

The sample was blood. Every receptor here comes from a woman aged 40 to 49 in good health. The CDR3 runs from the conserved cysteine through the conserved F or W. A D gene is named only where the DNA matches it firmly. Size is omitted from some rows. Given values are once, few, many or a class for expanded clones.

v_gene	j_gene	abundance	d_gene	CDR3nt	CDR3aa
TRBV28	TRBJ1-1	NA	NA	TGTGCCACCGATTCCGGAGGAAGGATAGCTTTCTTT	CATDSGGRIAFF
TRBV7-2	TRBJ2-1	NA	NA	TGTGCCAGCAGCTCCCCTAAGGGCCACAATGAGCAGTTCTTC	CASSSPKGHNEQFF
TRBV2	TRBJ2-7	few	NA	TGTGCCAGCAGCAGACAGGCTACCTTAACCTACGAGCAGTACTTC	CASSRQATLTYEQYF
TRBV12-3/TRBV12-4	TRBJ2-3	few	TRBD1	TGTGCCAGCAGTTTACGGACAGGGAGTAACACAGATACGCAGTATTTT	CASSLRTGSNTDTQYF
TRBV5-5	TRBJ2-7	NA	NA	TGTGCCAGCAGCTGGGCGGCAGACTCCTACGAGCAGTACTTC	CASSWAADSYEQYF
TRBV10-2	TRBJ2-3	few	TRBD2	TGCGCCAGCAGGAGGACTAGCGGGGGGGCGATGGATACGCAGTATTTT	CASRRTSGGAMDTQYF
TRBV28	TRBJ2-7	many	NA	TGTGCCAGCACCCCCGGGGCTAGCGGACAGCCAAGATCCTACGAGCAGTACTTC	CASTPGASGQPRSYEQYF
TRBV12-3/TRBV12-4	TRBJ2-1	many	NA	TGTGCCAGCAGTTTCCTTATGGTCCACAATGAGCAGTTCTTC	CASSFLMVHNEQFF
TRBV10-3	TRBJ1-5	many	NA	TGTGCCATCAGTGCGGCAACAGGGACCCATCAGCCCCAGCATTTT	CAISAATGTHQPQHF
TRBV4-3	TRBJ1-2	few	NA	TGCGCCAGCAGCCCCGATTGGAGGAGCGGCTACACCTTC	CASSPDWRSGYTF